The present T cell receptor (beta chain) was sequenced within a study of blood T cell repertoires in COVID-19. Trimming removed 1 base from V and 4 bases from J; junction bases left unmatched: 4. CDR1 and CDR2 from the germline V gene are SGHDT and YYEEEE. The length of the CDR3 is 14 residues. The method was immunoSEQ multiplex PCR; TCRdb's version includes in-frame clones alone and lacks a portion of them. This sample has about 190,000 clones, with around 83% found just once. The chain links TRBV5-6 to TRBJ2-5; 7 nucleotides align to TRBD1. The sample was peripheral blood. The sequence was obtained from a woman in her thirties or forties with acute or convalescent COVID-19. The CDR3 region is CASSLRYRGETQYF. Written as DNA, the CDR3 is TGTGCCAGCAGCTTGAGGTACAGGGGAGAGACCCAGTACTTC.